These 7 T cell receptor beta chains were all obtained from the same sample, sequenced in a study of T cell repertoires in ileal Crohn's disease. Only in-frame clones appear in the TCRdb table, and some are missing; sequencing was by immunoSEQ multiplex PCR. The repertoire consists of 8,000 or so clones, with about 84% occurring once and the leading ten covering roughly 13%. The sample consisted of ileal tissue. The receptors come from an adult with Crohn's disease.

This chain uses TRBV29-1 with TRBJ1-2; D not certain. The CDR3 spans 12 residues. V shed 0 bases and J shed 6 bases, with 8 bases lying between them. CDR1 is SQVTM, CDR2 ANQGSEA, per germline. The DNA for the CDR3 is TGCAGCGTTGAAGATCTTTGGGATGGCTACACCTTC. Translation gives CSVEDLWDGYTF.

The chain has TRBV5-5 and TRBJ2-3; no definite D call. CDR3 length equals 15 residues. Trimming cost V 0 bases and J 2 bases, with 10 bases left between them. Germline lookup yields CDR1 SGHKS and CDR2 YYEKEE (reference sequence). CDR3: CASSLEAGNTDTQYF. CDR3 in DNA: TGTGCCAGCAGCTTGGAGGCCGGCAACACAGATACGCAGTATTTT.

DNA for the CDR3: TGTGCCAGCAGTAATTCCGGGACAGGGAACTACGGGCTACGAGGGCAGTACTTC. Its translation is CASSNSGTGNYGLRGQYF. The chain recombines TRBV28 with TRBJ2-7; the match to TRBD1 covers 9 bases. The CDR3 runs 18 residues. J gave up 9 bases and V 5 bases, and 23 bases lay outside the gene matches. Germline-derived CDR1 and CDR2 are MDHEN and SYDVKM. Supplemented by reference TRBV28 and TRBJ2-7, the full variable domain reads DVKVTQSSRYLVKRTGEKVFLECVQDMDHENMFWYRQDPGLGLRLIYFSYDVKMKEKGDIPEGYSVSREKKERFSLILESASTNQTSMYLCASSNSGTGNYGLRGQYFGPGTRLTVT.

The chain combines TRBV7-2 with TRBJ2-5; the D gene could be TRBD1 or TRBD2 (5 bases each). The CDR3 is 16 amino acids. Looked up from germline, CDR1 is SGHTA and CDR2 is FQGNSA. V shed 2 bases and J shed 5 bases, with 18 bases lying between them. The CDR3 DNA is TGTGCCAGCAGCTTAATGAGGTCGGGGCCGGGGGAGACCCAGTACTTC. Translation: CASSLMRSGPGETQYF.

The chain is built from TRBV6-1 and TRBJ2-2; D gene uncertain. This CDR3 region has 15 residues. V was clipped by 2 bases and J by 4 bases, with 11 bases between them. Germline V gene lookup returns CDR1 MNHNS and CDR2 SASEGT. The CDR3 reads CASSERRHGTGELFF. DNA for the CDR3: TGTGCCAGCAGTGAACGCCGACACGGCACCGGGGAGCTGTTTTTT.

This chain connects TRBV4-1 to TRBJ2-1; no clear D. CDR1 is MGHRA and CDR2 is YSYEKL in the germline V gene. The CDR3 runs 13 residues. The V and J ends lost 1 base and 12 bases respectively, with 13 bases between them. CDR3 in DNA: TGCGCCAGCAGCCAAGCCGTAACCGAGTGGCAGTTCTTC. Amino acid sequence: CASSQAVTEWQFF.

The CDR3 DNA follows: TGCGCCAGCAGCAAAGCGGGAGACCACAATGAGCAGTTCTTC. As protein: CASSKAGDHNEQFF. This sequence joins TRBV5-1 and TRBJ2-1; 8 bases fit TRBD2. Germline loops: CDR1 SGHRS, CDR2 YFSETQ. V gave up 4 bases and J gave up 5 bases; unmatched junction bases: 5. CDR3 length: 14 amino acids. The full variable domain, with the rest looked up from reference TRBV5-1 and TRBJ2-1, is KAGVTQTPRYLIKTRGQQVTLSCSPISGHRSVSWYQQTPGQGLQFLFEYFSETQRNKGNFPGRFSGRQFSNSRSEMNVSTLELGDSALYLCASSKAGDHNEQFFGPGTRLTVL.